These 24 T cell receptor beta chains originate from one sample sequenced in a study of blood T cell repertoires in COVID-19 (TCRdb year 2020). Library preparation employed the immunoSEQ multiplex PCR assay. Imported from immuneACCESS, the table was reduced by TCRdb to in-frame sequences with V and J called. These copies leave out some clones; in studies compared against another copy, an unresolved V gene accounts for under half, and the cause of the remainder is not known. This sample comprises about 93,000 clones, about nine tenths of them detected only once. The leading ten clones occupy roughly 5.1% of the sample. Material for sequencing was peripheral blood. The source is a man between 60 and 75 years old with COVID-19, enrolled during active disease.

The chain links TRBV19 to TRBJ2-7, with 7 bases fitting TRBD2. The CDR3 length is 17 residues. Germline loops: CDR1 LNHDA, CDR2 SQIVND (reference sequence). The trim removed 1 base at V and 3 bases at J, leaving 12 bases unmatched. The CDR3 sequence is CASSIGAGDARDYEQYF. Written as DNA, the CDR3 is TGTGCCAGTAGTATAGGGGCGGGAGACGCTCGTGACTACGAGCAGTACTTC.

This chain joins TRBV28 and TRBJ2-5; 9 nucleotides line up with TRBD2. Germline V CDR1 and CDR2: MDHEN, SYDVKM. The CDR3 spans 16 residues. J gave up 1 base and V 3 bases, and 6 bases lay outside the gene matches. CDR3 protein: CASSFRWREGQETQYF. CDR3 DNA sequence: TGTGCCAGCAGTTTTCGTTGGCGGGAGGGCCAAGAGACCCAGTACTTC.

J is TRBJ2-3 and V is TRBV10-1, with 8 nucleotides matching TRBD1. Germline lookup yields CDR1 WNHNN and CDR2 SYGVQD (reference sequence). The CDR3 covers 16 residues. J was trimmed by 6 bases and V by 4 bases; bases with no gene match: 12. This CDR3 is CASSAGQGSRLDTQYF. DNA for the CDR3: TGCGCCAGCAGTGCTGGACAGGGCAGTAGGTTGGATACGCAGTATTTT.

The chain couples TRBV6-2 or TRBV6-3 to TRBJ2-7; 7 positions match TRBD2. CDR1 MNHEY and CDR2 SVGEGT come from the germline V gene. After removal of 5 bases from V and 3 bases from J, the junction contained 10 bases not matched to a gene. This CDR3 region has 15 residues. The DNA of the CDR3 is TGTGCCAGCAGTAACCCCGCGGGAGCGTTCTACGAGCAGTACTTC. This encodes CASSNPAGAFYEQYF.

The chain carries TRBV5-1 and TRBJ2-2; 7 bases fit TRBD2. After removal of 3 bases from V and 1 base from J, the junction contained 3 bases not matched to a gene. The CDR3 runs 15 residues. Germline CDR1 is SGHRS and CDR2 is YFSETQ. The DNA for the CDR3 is TGCGCCAGCAGCTCTAGCGGAATGAACACCGGGGAGCTGTTTTTT. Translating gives CASSSSGMNTGELFF.

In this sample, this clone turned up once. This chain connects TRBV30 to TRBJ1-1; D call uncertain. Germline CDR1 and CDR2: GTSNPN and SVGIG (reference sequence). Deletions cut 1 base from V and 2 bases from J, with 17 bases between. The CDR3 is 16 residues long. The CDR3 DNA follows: TGTGCCTGGAGTGCCGGACTCGGCTTCGATAACACTGAAGCTTTCTTT. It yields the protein CAWSAGLGFDNTEAFF.

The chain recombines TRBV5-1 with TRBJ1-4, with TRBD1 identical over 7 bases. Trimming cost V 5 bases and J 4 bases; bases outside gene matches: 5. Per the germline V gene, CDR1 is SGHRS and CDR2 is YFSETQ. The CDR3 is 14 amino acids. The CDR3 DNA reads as TGCGCCAGCAGAGCACAGGGGCTTAATGAAAAACTGTTTTTT. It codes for CASRAQGLNEKLFF.

CDR3 sequence reads: CASSLLPGGNTGELFF. The DNA of the CDR3 is TGTGCCAGCAGCTTGCTGCCGGGAGGAAACACCGGGGAGCTGTTTTTT. V and J are TRBV5-4 and TRBJ2-2; 7 bases are shared with TRBD2. Germline values: CDR1 SGHNT, CDR2 YYREEE (reference sequence). The CDR3 is 16 amino acids. The ends lost 1 base at V and 2 bases at J; junction bases unmatched: 5.

The CDR3, as DNA: TGTGCCAGCAGTTTATACAGGGGGAATGGTGACACCATATATTTT. This encodes CASSLYRGNGDTIYF. V usage is TRBV28 and J usage is TRBJ1-3; 8 nucleotides align to TRBD1. The CDR3 is 15 amino acids. The germline V gene encodes CDR1 MDHEN and CDR2 SYDVKM. V lost 1 base and J lost 8; bases outside the gene matches: 7.

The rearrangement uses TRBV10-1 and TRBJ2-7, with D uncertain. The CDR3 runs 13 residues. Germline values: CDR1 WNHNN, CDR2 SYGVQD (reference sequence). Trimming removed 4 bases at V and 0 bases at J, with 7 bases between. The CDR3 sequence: CASSAHSSYEQYF. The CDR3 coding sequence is TGCGCCAGCAGTGCCCACAGCTCCTACGAGCAGTACTTC.

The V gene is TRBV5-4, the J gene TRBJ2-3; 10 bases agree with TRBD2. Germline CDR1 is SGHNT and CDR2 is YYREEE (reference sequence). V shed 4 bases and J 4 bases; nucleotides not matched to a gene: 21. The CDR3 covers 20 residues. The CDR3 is CASSPLGWASGSEYSDTQYF. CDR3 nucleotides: TGTGCCAGCAGCCCCCTCGGCTGGGCTAGCGGGAGTGAATACTCAGATACGCAGTATTTT. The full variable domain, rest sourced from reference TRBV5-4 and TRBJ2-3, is ETGVTQSPTHLIKTRGQQVTLRCSSQSGHNTVSWYQQALGQGPQFIFQYYREEENGRGNFPPRFSGLQFPNYSSELNVNALELDDSALYLCASSPLGWASGSEYSDTQYFGPGTRLTVL.

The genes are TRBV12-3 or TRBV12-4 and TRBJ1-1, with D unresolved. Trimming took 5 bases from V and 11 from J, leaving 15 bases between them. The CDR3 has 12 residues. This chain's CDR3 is CASSRTPTSAFF. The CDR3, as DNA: TGTGCCAGCAGTCGTACCCCCACTTCGGCTTTCTTT.

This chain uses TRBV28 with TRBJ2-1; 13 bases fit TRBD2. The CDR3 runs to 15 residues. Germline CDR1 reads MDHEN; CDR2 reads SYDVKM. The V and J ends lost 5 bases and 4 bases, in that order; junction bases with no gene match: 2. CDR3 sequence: CASSRTSGGYNEQFF. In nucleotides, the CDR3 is TGTGCCAGCAGTCGGACTAGCGGGGGTTACAATGAGCAGTTCTTC.

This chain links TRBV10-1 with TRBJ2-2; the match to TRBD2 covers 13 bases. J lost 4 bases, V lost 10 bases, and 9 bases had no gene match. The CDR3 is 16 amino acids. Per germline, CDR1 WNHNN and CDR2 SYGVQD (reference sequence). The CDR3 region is CAILSWTSGSTGELFF. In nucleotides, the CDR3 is TGCGCCATCCTCTCCTGGACTAGCGGGAGCACCGGGGAGCTGTTTTTT.

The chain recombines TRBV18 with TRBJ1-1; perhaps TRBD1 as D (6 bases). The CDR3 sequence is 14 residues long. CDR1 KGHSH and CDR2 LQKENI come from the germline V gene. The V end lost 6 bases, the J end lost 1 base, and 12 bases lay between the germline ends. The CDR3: CASSYREGNTEAFF. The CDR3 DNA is TGTGCCAGCTCCTACAGGGAAGGGAACACTGAAGCTTTCTTT.

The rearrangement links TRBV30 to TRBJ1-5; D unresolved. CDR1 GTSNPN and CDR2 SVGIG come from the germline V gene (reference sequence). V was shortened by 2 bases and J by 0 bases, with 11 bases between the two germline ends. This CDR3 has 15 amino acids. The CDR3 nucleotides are TGTGCCTGGAGTCAGGCAGACCATAGCAATCAGCCCCAGCATTTT. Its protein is CAWSQADHSNQPQHF.

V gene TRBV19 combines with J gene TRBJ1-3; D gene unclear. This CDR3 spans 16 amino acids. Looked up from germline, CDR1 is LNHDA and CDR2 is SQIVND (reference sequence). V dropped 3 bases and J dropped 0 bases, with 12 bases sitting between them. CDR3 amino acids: CASSIMDSHSGNTIYF. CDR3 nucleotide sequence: TGTGCCAGTAGTATTATGGACTCTCACTCTGGAAACACCATATATTTT.

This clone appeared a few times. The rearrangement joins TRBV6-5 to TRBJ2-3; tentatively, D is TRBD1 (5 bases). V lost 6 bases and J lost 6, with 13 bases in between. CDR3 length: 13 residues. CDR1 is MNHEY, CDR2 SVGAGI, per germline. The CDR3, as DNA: TGTGCCAGCAGCCCAGGGAATTTGGATACGCAGTATTTT. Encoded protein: CASSPGNLDTQYF.

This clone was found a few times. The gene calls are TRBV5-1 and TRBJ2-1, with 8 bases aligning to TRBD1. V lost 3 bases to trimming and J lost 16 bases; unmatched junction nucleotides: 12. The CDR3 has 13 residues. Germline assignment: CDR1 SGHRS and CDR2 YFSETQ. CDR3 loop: CASSSETGVSGFF. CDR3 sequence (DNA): TGCGCCAGCAGCTCGGAGACAGGGGTCTCGGGATTCTTC.

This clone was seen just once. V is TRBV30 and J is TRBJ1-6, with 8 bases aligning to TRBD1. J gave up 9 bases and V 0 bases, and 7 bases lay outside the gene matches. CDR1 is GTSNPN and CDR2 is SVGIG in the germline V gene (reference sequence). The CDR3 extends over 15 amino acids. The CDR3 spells CAWSVLATGASPLHF. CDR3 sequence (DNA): TGTGCCTGGAGTGTACTCGCGACAGGGGCTTCACCCCTCCACTTT.

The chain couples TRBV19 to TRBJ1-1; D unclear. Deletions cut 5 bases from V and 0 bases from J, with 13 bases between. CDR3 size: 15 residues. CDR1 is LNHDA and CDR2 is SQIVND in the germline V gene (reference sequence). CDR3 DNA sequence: TGTGCCAGTAGTCTCCTTAGCCGGTTGAACACTGAAGCTTTCTTT. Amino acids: CASSLLSRLNTEAFF.

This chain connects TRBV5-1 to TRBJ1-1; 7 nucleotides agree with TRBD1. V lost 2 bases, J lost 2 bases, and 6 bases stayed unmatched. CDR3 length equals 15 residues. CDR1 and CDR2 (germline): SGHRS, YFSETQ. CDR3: CASSFTGVINTEAFF. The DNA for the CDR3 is TGCGCCAGCAGCTTTACAGGGGTCATCAACACTGAAGCTTTCTTT.

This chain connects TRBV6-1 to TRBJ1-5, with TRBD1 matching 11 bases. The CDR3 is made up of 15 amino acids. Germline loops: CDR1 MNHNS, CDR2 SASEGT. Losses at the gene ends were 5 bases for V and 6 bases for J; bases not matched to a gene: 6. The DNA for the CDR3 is TGTGCCAGCAGTTCCGGACAGGGGGCGAGTCAGCCCCAGCATTTT. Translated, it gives CASSSGQGASQPQHF.

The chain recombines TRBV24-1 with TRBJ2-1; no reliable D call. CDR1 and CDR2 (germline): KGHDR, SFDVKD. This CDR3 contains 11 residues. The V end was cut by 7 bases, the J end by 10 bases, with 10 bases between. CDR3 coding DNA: TGTGCCACCAGCGGTCCCCGCGAGCAGTTCTTC. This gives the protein CATSGPREQFF.